The 27 T cell receptor beta chains listed next were all sequenced from one sample in a study of response to subunit inactivated influenza vaccine. TCRdb re-analysed the RT-PCR reads in MiXCR, keeping a single row per CDR3 protein. Of around 200,000 distinct CDR3 sequences listed, over 9.5% are singletons. This sample also appeared in a second study, on T cells expressing NK-cell markers. As reported in that work: It was by 5'RACE template switching with UMIs that TCR beta cDNA was made.

Material: CD8+ T cells sorted from PBMCs, obtained approximately 12 days after vaccination. The source is a man over 45 who received an inactivated influenza vaccine.

This clonotype was observed a handful of times. DNA for the CDR3: TGTGCCAGCAGTTTATTTCTCGCGAGGGGAGATACGCAGTATTTT. Translated, it gives CASSLFLARGDTQYF. V is TRBV28 and J is TRBJ2-3, with D possibly being TRBD1 or TRBD2 (5 bases each). This CDR3 has 15 residues. Germline CDR1 and CDR2: MDHEN and SYDVKM. V was trimmed by 1 base and J by 5 bases, leaving 13 bases between them.

This clonotype appeared a few times. The CDR3 region is CASSLGGSHYGYTF. CDR3 DNA: TGTGCCAGCAGCTTAGGTGGGTCCCACTATGGCTACACCTTC. This chain links TRBV11-2 with TRBJ1-2, with D unclear. The CDR3 has 14 amino acids. Looked up from germline, CDR1 is SGHAT and CDR2 is FQNNGV. The V end lost 1 base, the J end lost 3 bases, and 9 bases lay between the germline ends.

The V call is TRBV9, the J call TRBJ2-7; 7 nucleotides agree with TRBD1. Germline assignment: CDR1 SGDLS and CDR2 YYNGEE. The CDR3 contains 16 residues. J lost 4 bases, V lost 0 bases, and 10 bases had no gene match. CDR3: CASSVAGSGQIYEQYF. The CDR3 bases are TGTGCCAGCAGCGTAGCGGGGTCGGGACAGATTTACGAGCAGTACTTC.

This clonotype was observed a few times. This chain connects TRBV12-3 or TRBV12-4 to TRBJ2-7, with TRBD1 matching over 8 bases. After removal of 5 bases from V and 8 bases from J, the junction contained 20 bases not matched to a gene. The CDR3 consists of 17 residues. The DNA for the CDR3 is TGTGCCAGCAGTGCTGGGACAGGACTTGAGGAGGGAGATAAGCAGTACTTC. Protein: CASSAGTGLEEGDKQYF.

This clonotype was picked up a small number of times. J is TRBJ1-2 and V is TRBV12-3 or TRBV12-4, with D perhaps matching TRBD1 (6 bases). This CDR3 has 16 residues. Trimming pared 6 bases from V and 2 bases from J, leaving 19 bases between. The CDR3, as DNA: TGTGCCAGCAGCGTCTTGCTGTGGGGGGCCAACTATGGCTACACCTTC. It encodes CASSVLLWGANYGYTF.

This clonotype was seen a handful of times. The chain is built from TRBV20-1 and TRBJ2-1; D not resolved. This CDR3 is 13 amino acids long. V was shortened by 0 bases and J by 2 bases, with 5 bases between the two germline ends. Germline CDR1 DFQATT, CDR2 SNEGSKA (reference sequence). CDR3 in amino acids: CSARDMTYNEQFF. In DNA, the CDR3 is TGCAGTGCTAGAGATATGACCTACAATGAGCAGTTCTTC.

This clonotype was detected ten times or more. The chain uses TRBV4-3 and TRBJ2-2; D assignment may be TRBD1 or TRBD2 (5 bases each). Germline lookup yields CDR1 LGHNA and CDR2 YSLEER. V lost 1 base, J lost 3 bases, and 9 bases lay in between. This CDR3 is built from 15 residues. The CDR3 region is CASSQVMGDTGELFF. The CDR3 coding sequence is TGCGCCAGCAGCCAAGTTATGGGGGACACCGGGGAGCTGTTTTTT.

J is TRBJ2-1 and V is TRBV28, with 7 positions matching TRBD2. The CDR3 consists of 12 residues. The germline CDR1 and CDR2 sequences are MDHEN and SYDVKM. J lost 10 bases, V lost 3 bases, and 3 bases had no gene match. The CDR3 sequence: CASSFWGGEQFF. The DNA for the CDR3 is TGTGCCAGCAGTTTTTGGGGGGGGGAGCAGTTCTTC. Looking up the rest from reference TRBV28 and TRBJ2-1 gives the full variable domain: DVKVTQSSRYLVKRTGEKVFLECVQDMDHENMFWYRQDPGLGLRLIYFSYDVKMKEKGDIPEGYSVSREKKERFSLILESASTNQTSMYLCASSFWGGEQFFGPGTRLTVL.

This clonotype was counted between two and nine times. The chain combines TRBV15 with TRBJ2-7; D might be TRBD1 (5 bases). Germline V gene sequence: CDR1 LNHNV, CDR2 YYDKDF (reference sequence). CDR3 size: 13 residues. Trimming shortened V by 4 bases and J by 1 base, and 8 bases separated the two germline ends. The CDR3 coding sequence is TGTGCCACCAGCACAGGGATTTCCTACGAGCAGTACTTC. Translating gives CATSTGISYEQYF.

The gene calls are TRBV9 and TRBJ2-5, with 8 bases aligning to TRBD2. The CDR3 is 15 amino acids. Germline CDR1 and CDR2: SGDLS and YYNGEE. V lost 4 bases to trimming and J lost 0 bases; unmatched junction nucleotides: 5. The chain's CDR3 is CASSYTSGNQETQYF. The CDR3 DNA is TGTGCCAGCAGCTACACTAGCGGTAACCAAGAGACCCAGTACTTC.

This clonotype has ten or more counts. V is TRBV28 and J is TRBJ2-7, with a possible D match to TRBD2 (6 bases). In germline, CDR1 is MDHEN, CDR2 SYDVKM. The length of the CDR3 is 14 residues. V lost 1 base and J 3 bases, leaving 10 bases between the germline ends. The chain's CDR3 is CASSLLAENYEQYF. DNA for the CDR3: TGTGCCAGCAGTTTATTAGCGGAGAACTACGAGCAGTACTTC.

This chain connects TRBV5-8 to TRBJ2-1; D ambiguous. Germline CDR1 SGHTS, CDR2 YDEGEE. Trimming shortened V by 4 bases and J by 1 base, and 15 bases separated the two germline ends. The length of the CDR3 is 16 residues. CDR3 sequence reads: CASSAPVAGSYNEQFF. CDR3 in DNA: TGTGCCAGCAGCGCCCCGGTGGCAGGATCCTACAATGAGCAGTTCTTC.

Only a few counts were recorded for this clonotype. This chain connects TRBV7-9 to TRBJ2-5; 8 bases line up with TRBD2. The J segment lost 4 bases and the V segment lost 5 bases, leaving 12 bases of the junction unmatched. This CDR3 comprises 16 residues. Germline V gene sequence: CDR1 SEHNR, CDR2 FQNEAQ (reference sequence). Here the CDR3 DNA reads TGTGCCAGCAGCACGACAATCAGCGGGAGAGGAGAGACCCAGTACTTC. As protein: CASSTTISGRGETQYF.

This clonotype has more than one count but fewer than ten. This sequence joins TRBV14 and TRBJ2-3; D may correspond to TRBD1 or TRBD2 (5 bases each). There are 14 residues in the CDR3. Germline CDR1 and CDR2: SGHDN and FVKESK. Trimming cost V 4 bases and J 3 bases, with 11 bases left between them. CDR3 sequence (DNA): TGTGCCAGCAGCCTCATTGGGACGACAGATACGCAGTATTTT. Translation gives CASSLIGTTDTQYF. Drawing the rest from reference TRBV14 and TRBJ2-3, the complete variable domain is EAGVTQFPSHSVIEKGQTVTLRCDPISGHDNLYWYRRVMGKEIKFLLHFVKESKQDESGMPNNRFLAERTGGTYSTLKVQPAELEDSGVYFCASSLIGTTDTQYFGPGTRLTVL.

V usage is TRBV14 and J usage is TRBJ2-1; D gene uncertain. This CDR3 has 18 residues. Trimming pared 0 bases from V and 3 bases from J, leaving 18 bases between. Germline CDR1 and CDR2: SGHDN and FVKESK. The CDR3 coding sequence is TGTGCCAGCAGCCAAGAGTATTCTGGTAGACATTTCTACAATGAGCAGTTCTTC. Translating it yields CASSQEYSGRHFYNEQFF.

This clonotype was seen at least ten times. The CDR3 spells CASSDQLGLSSYNSPLHF. The CDR3 DNA is TGCGCCAGCAGTGACCAATTGGGGCTGAGCTCCTATAATTCACCCCTCCACTTT. This sequence joins TRBV10-2 and TRBJ1-6; TRBD1 is a possible D gene (5 bases). Trimming shortened V by 3 bases and J by 0 bases, and 15 bases separated the two germline ends. Per germline, CDR1 WSHSY and CDR2 SAAADI. CDR3 length: 18 amino acids.

J is TRBJ1-2 and V is TRBV7-9, with D unclear. The germline CDR1 and CDR2 sequences are SEHNR and FQNEAQ (reference sequence). The length of the CDR3 is 15 residues. V gave up 5 bases and J gave up 4 bases, with 17 bases separating them. The CDR3 here is CASSPGVMTGYGYTF. The DNA of the CDR3 is TGTGCCAGCAGCCCCGGGGTAATGACCGGCTATGGCTACACCTTC.

Points on this clonotype: A much larger clonotype is one base distant, so this may be a read error. The rearrangement links TRBV27 to TRBJ1-2; 7 nucleotides agree with TRBD1. This CDR3 is 13 amino acids long. Per the germline V gene, CDR1 is MNHEY and CDR2 is SMNVEV (reference sequence). The CDR3 DNA sequence: TGTGCCTGCAGCATGACAGGGTGGGGTGGCTACACCTTC. Translating gives CACSMTGWGGYTF.

This clonotype was seen more than once but under ten times. The chain is built from TRBV11-2 and TRBJ2-7; D remains ambiguous. Trimming removed 2 bases from V and 3 bases from J, with 8 bases in between. Germline loops: CDR1 SGHAT, CDR2 FQNNGV. The CDR3 is made up of 13 amino acids. The CDR3 spells CASSLSSYYEQYF. Written as DNA, the CDR3 is TGTGCCAGCAGCTTAAGTTCCTACTACGAGCAGTACTTC. The whole variable domain, remainder taken from reference TRBV11-2 and TRBJ2-7, is EAGVAQSPRYKIIEKRQSVAFWCNPISGHATLYWYQQILGQGPKLLIQFQNNGVVDDSQLPKDRFSAERLKGVDSTLKIQPAKLEDSAVYLCASSLSSYYEQYFGPGTRLTVT.

CDR3 sequence reads: CASSSGTEPYNSPLHF. The DNA for the CDR3 is TGTGCCAGCAGTTCCGGGACAGAGCCCTATAATTCACCCCTCCACTTT. The chain links TRBV28 to TRBJ1-6, with TRBD1 matching over 7 bases. From germline, CDR1 is MDHEN and CDR2 SYDVKM. CDR3 length: 16 amino acids. Germline trimming cut 4 bases from V and 2 bases from J; bases unmatched to any gene: 5.

This clonotype appeared many times. This chain uses TRBV20-1 with TRBJ2-3; TRBD2 aligns across 10 bases. V gave up 3 bases and J gave up 2 bases; unmatched junction bases: 5. CDR3 length: 15 residues. Germline CDR1 and CDR2: DFQATT and SNEGSKA (reference sequence). The DNA for the CDR3 is TGCAGTGCTAGCCCCGGACTAGCGGACACAGATACGCAGTATTTT. Protein sequence: CSASPGLADTDTQYF.

The chain carries TRBV3-1 and TRBJ2-7; weak D call: TRBD2 (6 bases). Trimming stripped 4 bases from V and 4 bases from J, with 17 bases between. Germline loops: CDR1 LGHDT, CDR2 YNNKEL (reference sequence). CDR3 length: 15 amino acids. As DNA, the CDR3 is TGTGCCAGCAGCCCTTTGGGGGGACGTGTTTACGAGCAGTACTTC. It yields the protein CASSPLGGRVYEQYF.

This clonotype was seen only a few times. The chain combines TRBV4-2 with TRBJ1-1, with a tentative D call TRBD1 (5 bases). V was shortened by 3 bases and J by 1 base, with 9 bases between the two germline ends. Germline loops: CDR1 LGHNA, CDR2 YNFKEQ. This CDR3 region has 14 residues. The CDR3 sequence is CASSQPTGNTEAFF. The CDR3, as DNA: TGTGCCAGCAGCCAGCCCACAGGGAACACTGAAGCTTTCTTT.

V gene TRBV4-3 combines with J gene TRBJ2-5; 9 bases agree with TRBD2. From germline, CDR1 is LGHNA and CDR2 YSLEER. The junction had 9 bases not matched to a gene; V was cut back by 6 bases and J by 7 bases. The CDR3 has 14 amino acids. The chain's CDR3 is CASSPGLARGTQYF. The CDR3, as DNA: TGCGCCAGCAGTCCCGGACTAGCGAGGGGGACCCAGTACTTC.

This clonotype has more than one count but fewer than ten. V gene TRBV4-2 combines with J gene TRBJ2-7; no definite D call. Trimming pared 5 bases from V and 1 base from J, leaving 9 bases between. The germline V gene encodes CDR1 LGHNA and CDR2 YNFKEQ. The CDR3 runs 13 residues. CDR3 sequence (DNA): TGTGCCAGCAGCGACTGGCTATCCTACGAGCAGTACTTC. This gives the protein CASSDWLSYEQYF.

This clonotype was recorded many times. The chain couples TRBV13 to TRBJ2-7; TRBD1 aligns across 7 bases. Trimming removed 5 bases from V and 5 bases from J; junction bases left unmatched: 12. Germline V gene lookup returns CDR1 PRHDT and CDR2 FYEKMQ (reference sequence). This CDR3 comprises 15 residues. CDR3 nucleotides: TGTGCCAGCAGCCAAACGACAGGGTCCAGGGACGAGCAGTACTTC. Its protein product is CASSQTTGSRDEQYF. The full variable domain, in which reference TRBV13 and TRBJ2-7 provide the parts outside the CDR3, is AAGVIQSPRHLIKEKRETATLKCYPIPRHDTVYWYQQGPGQDPQFLISFYEKMQSDKGSIPDRFSAQQFSDYHSELNMSSLELGDSALYFCASSQTTGSRDEQYFGPGTRLTVT.

This clonotype has only a few counts. The chain has TRBV7-9 and TRBJ1-1; tentative D call: TRBD1 (6 bases). Trimming cost V 6 bases and J 9 bases, with 17 bases left between them. The CDR3 extends over 13 amino acids. CDR1 and CDR2 from the germline V gene are SEHNR and FQNEAQ (reference sequence). The CDR3 loop is CASRVTGFDKAFF. The DNA for the CDR3 is TGTGCCAGCAGGGTAACAGGGTTTGACAAAGCTTTCTTT.